Detailed here is one T cell receptor (beta chain). This sample was taken from a study of blood T cell repertoires in COVID-19. Study at large: Italy, Spain and the United States were the sources of the convalescent and acute COVID-19 samples. PBMCs, B-cell-depleted T cells, or T cells provided the cDNA or gDNA that made up the material.

CDR1 and CDR2 (germline): LNHDA, SQIVND (reference sequence). Trimming took 9 bases from V and 8 from J; bases not matched to a gene: 5. CDR3 length: 14 residues. Per the original methods: Reference gene primer amplification gave nucleated cell count estimates. The assay was immunoSEQ multiplex PCR, and TCRdb's table has in-frame clones only and misses some. V and J calls and clone size are given by that table; D and trimming were obtained from the DNA. The data contain more than 200,000 clones, approximately 86% of them seen just once; the ten biggest clones take up 1.5% to 2%. Sequencing was performed on peripheral blood. The sequence was collected from a man younger than 40 with active or convalescent COVID-19. The genes are TRBV19 and TRBJ2-2, with 14 nucleotides matching TRBD2. The CDR3 DNA reads TGTGCCAGCGGACTAGCGGGGGGTATAGGGGAGCTGTTTTTT. This translates into CASGLAGGIGELFF.